A few counts support the clone carrying this T cell receptor (beta chain). Its antigen is undetermined. These data belong to a study of CD8+ T cells in alopecia areata. RNA, once extracted, was reverse transcribed into cDNA for use as the sequencing template. Libraries were prepared by immunoSEQ multiplex PCR; TCRdb keeps only in-frame clonotypes and omits some of them. The sample shows 150,000 to 200,000 clones, over 50% of them seen only once. The CDR3 runs to 13 residues. V was pared by 6 bases and J by 0 bases, with 11 bases between. Germline V gene lookup returns CDR1 SQVTM and CDR2 ANQGSEA. Overall study results and limits: Normal skin's resident alphabeta T cells are sequenced alongside lesional scalp T cells.

This material consisted of CD4+ T cells sorted from blood, taken at week 0. V usage is TRBV29-1 and J usage is TRBJ2-5; a possible D gene is TRBD2 (6 bases). This clonotype was sampled from a human donor with alopecia areata. The DNA of the CDR3 is TGCAGCGTACACGGACTATACCAAGAGACCCAGTACTTC. It specifies CSVHGLYQETQYF.